Listed here are 16 T cell receptor beta chains from one sample, sequenced in a study of blood T cell repertoires in COVID-19 (dated by TCRdb to the early 2020s). The method behind the library was the immunoSEQ multiplex PCR assay. Held by TCRdb, this immuneACCESS table contains in-frame sequences only and omits some clones. Under half of the omission traces to an unresolved V gene where checked; the cause of the rest is unknown. A total of a few hundred thousand clones appear in this sample, around 80% of them only once. The ten top clones hold over 7% of the sample. Sequencing was done on a sample of peripheral blood. The receptors were gathered from a woman in her sixties or seventies with acute or convalescent COVID-19.

The V call is TRBV2, the J call TRBJ2-5; 14 nucleotides agree with TRBD2. V lost 10 bases and J lost 0; bases outside the gene matches: 7. The CDR3 contains 16 residues. Germline V CDR1 and CDR2: SNHLY, FYNNEI. The CDR3 here is CAIPGTSGGNQETQYF. The CDR3 DNA sequence: TGTGCCATCCCCGGGACTAGCGGGGGTAACCAAGAGACCCAGTACTTC.

V is TRBV10-1 and J is TRBJ2-7; the match to TRBD2 covers 8 bases. The length of the CDR3 is 14 residues. Germline CDR1 WNHNN, CDR2 SYGVQD (reference sequence). V lost 3 bases, J lost 4 bases, and 5 bases stayed unmatched. The CDR3 bases are TGCGCCAGCAGTGACGGCGGGGGGATGTACGAGCAGTACTTC. This sequence encodes CASSDGGGMYEQYF.

This sequence joins TRBV24-1 and TRBJ2-1, with D hard to call. The CDR3 extends over 14 amino acids. CDR1 KGHDR and CDR2 SFDVKD come from the germline V gene. The V end lost 4 bases, the J end lost 7 bases, and 13 bases lay between the germline ends. The CDR3 reads CATSDQDPGNEQFF. The DNA for the CDR3 is TGTGCCACCAGTGACCAAGACCCCGGGAATGAGCAGTTCTTC.

V usage is TRBV21-1 and J usage is TRBJ2-2; TRBD1 reflects the table's D call only, with no check against the DNA. TRBV21-1 is described as a pseudogene. This CDR3 is built from 20 residues. DNA of the CDR3: TGTGCCAGCTACGCAATACTAGGGCTTGTTGGGACAGCTATCACCGGGGAGCTGTTTTTT. Its protein is CASYAILGLVGTAITGELFF.

The chain uses TRBV27 and TRBJ2-1, with D possibly matching TRBD2 (7 bases). Looked up from germline, CDR1 is MNHEY and CDR2 is SMNVEV (reference sequence). The CDR3 loop spans 14 amino acids. Trimming shortened V by 8 bases and J by 12 bases, and 23 bases separated the two germline ends. The CDR3 DNA is TGTGCCAGCGGTCGAGGGGGGGACGTGATCGGGCAGTTCTTC. Translated, it gives CASGRGGDVIGQFF.

The chain is built from TRBV10-3 and TRBJ1-6, with TRBD1 matching 7 bases. This CDR3 comprises 18 residues. Germline trimming cut 5 bases from V and 0 bases from J; bases unmatched to any gene: 10. Per germline, CDR1 ENHRY and CDR2 SYGVKD. The CDR3, as DNA: TGTGCCATCAGTAGGACAGGTTCGGATAGCTCCTATAATTCACCCCTCCACTTT. Translating it yields CAISRTGSDSSYNSPLHF.

This clone was observed a single time. The gene calls are TRBV2 and TRBJ2-1; 11 bases fit TRBD2. In germline, CDR1 is SNHLY, CDR2 FYNNEI. V trimming: 8 bases; J trimming: 5 bases; junction bases outside the gene matches: 8. This CDR3 has 15 residues. CDR3 amino acids: CASSKELAGDNEQFF. The CDR3 nucleotides are TGTGCCAGCTCAAAGGAACTAGCGGGGGACAATGAGCAGTTCTTC.

Ten or more counts support this clone. The chain has TRBV19 and TRBJ1-4; a possible D gene is TRBD1 (6 bases). CDR1 LNHDA and CDR2 SQIVND come from the germline V gene (reference sequence). Trimming removed 9 bases from V and 1 base from J, with 9 bases in between. The CDR3 consists of 13 residues. CDR3: CASRTVTNEKLFF. The CDR3 nucleotides read TGTGCCAGCAGGACAGTAACTAATGAAAAACTGTTTTTT.

The rearrangement joins TRBV11-2 to TRBJ1-6; a weak D match, TRBD1 (6 bases). V was pared by 5 bases and J by 8 bases, with 19 bases between. Germline lookup yields CDR1 SGHAT and CDR2 FQNNGV. The CDR3 is 16 residues long. Written as DNA, the CDR3 is TGTGCCAGCAGCCCCGGGGGGGCAGGGGCGTATTCACCCCTCCACTTT. Encoded protein: CASSPGGAGAYSPLHF.

The chain couples TRBV30 to TRBJ1-2; D ambiguous. The CDR3 runs to 12 residues. Germline V gives CDR1 GTSNPN, CDR2 SVGIG (reference sequence). V lost 5 bases, J lost 2 bases, and 9 bases lay in between. CDR3 residues: CAWARGNYGYTF. The CDR3 nucleotides are TGTGCCTGGGCTCGAGGGAACTATGGCTACACCTTC.

The chain recombines TRBV7-2 with TRBJ2-4, with 8 bases lining up with TRBD1. The V gene's germline CDR1 is SGHTA and CDR2 FQGNSA. Unmatched junction bases numbered 8, after V lost 5 bases and J lost 5 bases. CDR3 length equals 15 residues. The CDR3 sequence: CASSIGTGGENIQYF. The DNA for the CDR3 is TGTGCCAGCAGCATCGGGACAGGCGGAGAAAACATTCAGTACTTC.

V usage is TRBV4-1 and J usage is TRBJ1-2; D gene unclear. CDR1 is MGHRA and CDR2 is YSYEKL in the germline V gene. The CDR3 sequence is 15 residues long. V was clipped by 1 base and J by 4 bases, with 13 bases between them. CDR3 in amino acids: CASSQARTEGYGYTF. DNA for the CDR3: TGCGCCAGCAGCCAAGCAAGAACAGAGGGCTATGGCTACACCTTC.

The chain combines TRBV5-1 with TRBJ2-2; 7 bases are a match to TRBD1. There are 14 residues in the CDR3. CDR1 is SGHRS and CDR2 is YFSETQ in the germline V gene. The CDR3 is CASSRQGNTGELFF. For the CDR3, the DNA is TGCGCAAGTTCCCGACAGGGGAACACCGGGGAGCTGTTTTTT.

The chain employs TRBV10-3 and TRBJ1-5, with 8 bases fitting TRBD1. Germline CDR1 reads ENHRY; CDR2 reads SYGVKD. This CDR3 spans 16 amino acids. After removal of 10 bases from V and 0 bases from J, the junction contained 11 bases not matched to a gene. The CDR3 sequence: CASSGTGSYSNQPQHF. The CDR3 region has the DNA TGTGCCAGCTCCGGGACAGGATCCTATAGCAATCAGCCCCAGCATTTT.

This rearrangement joins TRBV6-5 to TRBJ2-7; 7 bases match TRBD2. CDR3 size: 16 residues. Per the germline V gene, CDR1 is MNHEY and CDR2 is SVGAGI. J gave up 0 bases and V 0 bases, and 5 bases lay outside the gene matches. The CDR3 nucleotides are TGTGCCAGCAGTTACTCGATAACGGGGGGCTCCTACGAGCAGTACTTC. It yields the protein CASSYSITGGSYEQYF.

The rearrangement joins TRBV7-2 to TRBJ2-3, with D possibly being TRBD1 (6 bases). Trimming cost V 5 bases and J 0 bases, with 9 bases left between them. This CDR3 region has 14 residues. The germline V gene encodes CDR1 SGHTA and CDR2 FQGNSA. The CDR3 DNA reads TGTGCCAGCAGCCAGGGGTACAGCACAGATACGCAGTATTTT. It yields the protein CASSQGYSTDTQYF.